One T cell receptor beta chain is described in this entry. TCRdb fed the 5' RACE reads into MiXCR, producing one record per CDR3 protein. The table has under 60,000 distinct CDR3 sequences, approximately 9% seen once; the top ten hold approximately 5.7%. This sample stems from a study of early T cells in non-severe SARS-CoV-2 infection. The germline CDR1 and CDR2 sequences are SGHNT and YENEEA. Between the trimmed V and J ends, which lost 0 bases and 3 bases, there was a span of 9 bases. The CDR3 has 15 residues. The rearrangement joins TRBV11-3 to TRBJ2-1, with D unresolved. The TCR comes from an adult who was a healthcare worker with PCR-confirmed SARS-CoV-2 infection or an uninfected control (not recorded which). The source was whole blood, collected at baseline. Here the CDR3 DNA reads TGTGCCAGCAGCTTAGATGGCGAACACTACAATGAGCAGTTCTTC. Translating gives CASSLDGEHYNEQFF. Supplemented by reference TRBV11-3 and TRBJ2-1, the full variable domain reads EAGVVQSPRYKIIEKKQPVAFWCNPISGHNTLYWYLQNLGQGPELLIRYENEEAVDDSQLPKDRFSAERLKGVDSTLKIQPAELGDSAVYLCASSLDGEHYNEQFFGPGTRLTVL.